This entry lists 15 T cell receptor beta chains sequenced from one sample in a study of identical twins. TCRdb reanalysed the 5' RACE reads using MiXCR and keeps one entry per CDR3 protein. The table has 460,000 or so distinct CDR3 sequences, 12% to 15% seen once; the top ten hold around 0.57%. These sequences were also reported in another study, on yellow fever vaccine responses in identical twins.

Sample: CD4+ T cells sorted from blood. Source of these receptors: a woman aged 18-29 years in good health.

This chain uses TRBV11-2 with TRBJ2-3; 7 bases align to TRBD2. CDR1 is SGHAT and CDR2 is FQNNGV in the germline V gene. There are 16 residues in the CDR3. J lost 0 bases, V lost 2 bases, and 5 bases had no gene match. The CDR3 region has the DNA TGTGCCAGCAGCTTACTAAGCGGGACTAGCACAGATACGCAGTATTTT. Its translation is CASSLLSGTSTDTQYF.

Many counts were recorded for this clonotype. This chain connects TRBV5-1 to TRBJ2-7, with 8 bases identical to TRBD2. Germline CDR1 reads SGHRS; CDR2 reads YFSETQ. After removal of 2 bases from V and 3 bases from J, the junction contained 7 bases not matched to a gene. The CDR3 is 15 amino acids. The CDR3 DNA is TGCGCCAGCAGCTTTTGGACTAGCATGCGCTACGAGCAGTACTTC. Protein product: CASSFWTSMRYEQYF.

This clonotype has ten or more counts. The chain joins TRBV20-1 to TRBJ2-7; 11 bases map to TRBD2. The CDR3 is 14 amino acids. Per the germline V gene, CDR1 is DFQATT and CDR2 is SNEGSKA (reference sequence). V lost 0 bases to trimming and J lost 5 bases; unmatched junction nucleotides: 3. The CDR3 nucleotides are TGCAGTGCTAGAGATAGCGGGAGGGTCCACGAGCAGTACTTC. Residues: CSARDSGRVHEQYF.

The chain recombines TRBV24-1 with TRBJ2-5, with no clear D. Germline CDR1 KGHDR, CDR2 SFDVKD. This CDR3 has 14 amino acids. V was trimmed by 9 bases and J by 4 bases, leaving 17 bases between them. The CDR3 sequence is CATRNRGVPETQYF. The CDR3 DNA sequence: TGTGCCACCCGCAACCGTGGGGTCCCAGAGACCCAGTACTTC.

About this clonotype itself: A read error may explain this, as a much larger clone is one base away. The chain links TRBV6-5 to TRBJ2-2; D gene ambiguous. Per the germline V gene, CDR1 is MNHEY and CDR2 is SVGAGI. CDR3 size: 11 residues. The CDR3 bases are TGTGCCAGCAGCCACACCGTGGAGCTGTTTTTT. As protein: CASSHTVELFF.

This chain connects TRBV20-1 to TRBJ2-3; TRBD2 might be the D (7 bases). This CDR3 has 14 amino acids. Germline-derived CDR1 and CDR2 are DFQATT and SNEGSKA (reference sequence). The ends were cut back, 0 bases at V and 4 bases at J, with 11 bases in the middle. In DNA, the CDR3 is TGCAGTGCTAGAGAGCGGGGGCCCGCAGATACGCAGTATTTT. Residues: CSARERGPADTQYF.

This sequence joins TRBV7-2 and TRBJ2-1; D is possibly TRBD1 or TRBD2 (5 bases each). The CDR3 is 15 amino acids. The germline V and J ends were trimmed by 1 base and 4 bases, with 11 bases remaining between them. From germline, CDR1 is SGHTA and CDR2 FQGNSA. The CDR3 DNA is TGTGCCAGCAGCTTAGTGAGGGGCCAATACAATGAGCAGTTCTTC. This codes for CASSLVRGQYNEQFF.

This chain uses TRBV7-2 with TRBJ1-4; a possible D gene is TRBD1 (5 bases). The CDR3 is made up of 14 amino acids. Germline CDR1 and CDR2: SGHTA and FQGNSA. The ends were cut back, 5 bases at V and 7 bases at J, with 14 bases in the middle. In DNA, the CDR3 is TGTGCCAGCAGCCGGCTGGGGGGGGGTGAAAAACTGTTTTTT. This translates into CASSRLGGGEKLFF.

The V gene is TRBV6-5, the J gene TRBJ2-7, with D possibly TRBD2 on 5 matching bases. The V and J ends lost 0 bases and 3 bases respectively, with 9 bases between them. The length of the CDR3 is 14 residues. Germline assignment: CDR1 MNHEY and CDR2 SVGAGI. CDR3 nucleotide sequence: TGTGCCAGCAGTTACTCGGGTGGACTCTACGAGCAGTACTTC. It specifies CASSYSGGLYEQYF.

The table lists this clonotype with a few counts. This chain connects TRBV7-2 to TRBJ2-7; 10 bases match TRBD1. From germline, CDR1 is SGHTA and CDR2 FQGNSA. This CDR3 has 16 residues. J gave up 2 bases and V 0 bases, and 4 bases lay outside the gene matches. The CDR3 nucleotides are TGTGCCAGCAGCTTAGCATCGGACAGGGGGGCCTACGAGCAGTACTTC. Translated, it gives CASSLASDRGAYEQYF.

CDR3 amino acids: CSAAASQDTEAFF. In DNA form, the CDR3 reads TGCAGCGCCGCGGCATCTCAGGACACTGAAGCTTTCTTT. The J gene is TRBJ1-1, the V gene TRBV29-1; the D is unclear. V lost 7 bases and J 3 bases, leaving 15 bases between the germline ends. Germline V lookup: CDR1 SQVTM, CDR2 ANQGSEA. The CDR3 sequence is 13 residues long.

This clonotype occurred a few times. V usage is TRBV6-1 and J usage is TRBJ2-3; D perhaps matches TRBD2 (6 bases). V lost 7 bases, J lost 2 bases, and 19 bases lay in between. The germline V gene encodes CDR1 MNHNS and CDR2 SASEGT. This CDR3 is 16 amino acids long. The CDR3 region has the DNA TGTGCCAGCAAGCCGGTTGTGGGACTGTCCACAGATACGCAGTATTTT. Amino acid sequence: CASKPVVGLSTDTQYF.

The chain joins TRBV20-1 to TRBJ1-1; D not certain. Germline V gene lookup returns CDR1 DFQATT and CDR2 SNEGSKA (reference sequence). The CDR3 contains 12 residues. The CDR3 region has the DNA TGCAGGGCACTCTCGACGAACACTGAAGCTTTCTTT. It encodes CRALSTNTEAFF.

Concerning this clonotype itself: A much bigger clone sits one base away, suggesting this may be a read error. CDR3 sequence reads: CASSRGQSNTGELFF. The DNA for the CDR3 is TGTGCCAGCAGTCGAGGACAGTCGAACACCGGGGAGCTGTTTTTT. The chain couples TRBV6-1 to TRBJ2-2; a possible D gene is TRBD1 (6 bases). CDR3 length: 15 amino acids. V was shortened by 5 bases and J by 0 bases, with 10 bases between the two germline ends. Germline V CDR1 and CDR2: MNHNS, SASEGT.

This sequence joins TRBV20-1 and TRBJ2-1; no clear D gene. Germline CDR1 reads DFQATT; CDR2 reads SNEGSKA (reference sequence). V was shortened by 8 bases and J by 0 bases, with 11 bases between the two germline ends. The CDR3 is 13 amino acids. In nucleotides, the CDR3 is TGCAGTCCACAGCTAAGCTCCTACAATGAGCAGTTCTTC. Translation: CSPQLSSYNEQFF.